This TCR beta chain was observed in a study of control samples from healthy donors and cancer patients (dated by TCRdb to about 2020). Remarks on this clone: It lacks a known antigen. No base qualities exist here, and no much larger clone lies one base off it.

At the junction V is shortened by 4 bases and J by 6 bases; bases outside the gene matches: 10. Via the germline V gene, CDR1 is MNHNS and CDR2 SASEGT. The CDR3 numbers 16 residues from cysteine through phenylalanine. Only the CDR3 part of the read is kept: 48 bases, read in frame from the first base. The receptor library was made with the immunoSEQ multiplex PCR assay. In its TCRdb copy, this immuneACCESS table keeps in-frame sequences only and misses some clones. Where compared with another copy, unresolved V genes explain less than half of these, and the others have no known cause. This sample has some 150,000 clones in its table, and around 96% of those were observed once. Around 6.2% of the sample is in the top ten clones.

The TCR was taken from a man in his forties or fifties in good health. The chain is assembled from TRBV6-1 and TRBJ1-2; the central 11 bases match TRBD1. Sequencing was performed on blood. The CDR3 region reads CASSGPNRDRGNGYTF. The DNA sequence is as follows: TGTGCCAGCAGTGGACCCAACCGGGACAGGGGGAATGGCTACACCTTC.